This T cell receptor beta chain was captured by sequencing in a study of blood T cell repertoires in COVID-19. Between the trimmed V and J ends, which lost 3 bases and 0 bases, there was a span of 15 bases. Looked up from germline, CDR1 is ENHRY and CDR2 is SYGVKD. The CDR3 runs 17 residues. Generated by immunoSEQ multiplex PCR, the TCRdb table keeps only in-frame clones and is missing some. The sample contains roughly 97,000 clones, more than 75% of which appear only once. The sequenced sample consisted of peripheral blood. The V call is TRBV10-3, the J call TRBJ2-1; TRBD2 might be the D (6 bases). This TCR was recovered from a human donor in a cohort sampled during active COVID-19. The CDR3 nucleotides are TGTGCCATCAGTGAATCGGGTAGCGGCCGCTCCTACAATGAGCAGTTCTTC. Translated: CAISESGSGRSYNEQFF.